This T cell receptor (beta chain) was retrieved from a study of cytomegalovirus exposure and HLA in healthy donors. Vbeta (60) and Jbeta (13) primers were used in the PCR. Original methodology: The count from a later analysis was about 80 million unique TCR beta chains, about 9.9 million of them shared. The assay was immunoSEQ multiplex PCR, and TCRdb's table has in-frame clones only and misses some. V, J and clone size are those of that table, while D and trimming were read from the DNA. The sample comprises around 150,000 clones, 84% of which are singletons, and 1.5% to 2.5% rests with the top ten. CDR1 and CDR2 from the germline V gene are SGDLS and YYNGEE. Trimming at V came to 6 bases and at J to 2 bases, leaving 5 bases not matched to a gene. The CDR3 is 14 residues long.

J is TRBJ2-1 and V is TRBV9; 7 positions agree with TRBD1. The source is a man between 18 and 35 years old in good health and CMV-seronegative. Material: PBMCs. The CDR3 DNA reads as TGTGCCAGCAAAACAGGGGACACCTACAATGAGCAGTTCTTC. Residues: CASKTGDTYNEQFF.